This T cell receptor beta chain comes out of a study of T-cell reconstitution after alpha-beta-depleted transplantation in children. Overall study results and limits: Among T cells one year after transplant, newly produced cells accounted for most counts and diversity. From surviving recipient T cells and thymic progenitors came the high day-60 TCRbeta diversity observed in some patients. The origin of alpha-beta T cells about two months after transplant was reportedly several hundred expanded graft clones.

From germline, CDR1 is SGDLS and CDR2 YYNGEE. Trimming removed 4 bases at V and 4 bases at J, with 11 bases between. The CDR3 contains 13 residues. Preparing the TCRbeta library involved the use of unique molecular identifiers. In TCRdb, the PCR reads were re-called with MiXCR into one record per CDR3 protein. The table lists about 260,000 distinct CDR3 sequences, less than 9% of them singletons. This clonotype was observed at least ten times. As yet, its antigen is unknown. This chain links TRBV9 with TRBJ1-2; D unresolved. The sequence was obtained from a male patient aged 5 to 17 who had a stem cell transplant for acute lymphoblastic leukemia, so the T cells may come from the graft donor. The sequenced sample was PBMCs, mostly from graft donor cells, obtained 180 days after TCRalphabeta/CD19-depleted stem cell transplant. The CDR3 loop is CASSTGGVYGYTF. The CDR3 DNA reads TGTGCCAGCAGCACTGGTGGGGTCTATGGCTACACCTTC.